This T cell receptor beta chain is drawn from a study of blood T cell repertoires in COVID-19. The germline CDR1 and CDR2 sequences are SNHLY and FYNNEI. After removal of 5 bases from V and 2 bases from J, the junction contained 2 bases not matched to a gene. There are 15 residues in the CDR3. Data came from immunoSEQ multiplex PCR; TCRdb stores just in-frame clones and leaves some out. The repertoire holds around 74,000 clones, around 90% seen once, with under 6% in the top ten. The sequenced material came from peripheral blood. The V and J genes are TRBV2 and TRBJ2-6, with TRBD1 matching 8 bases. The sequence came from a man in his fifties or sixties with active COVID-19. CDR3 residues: CASSTGQAGANVLTF. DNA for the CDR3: TGTGCCAGCAGTACGGGACAGGCTGGGGCCAACGTCCTGACTTTC.